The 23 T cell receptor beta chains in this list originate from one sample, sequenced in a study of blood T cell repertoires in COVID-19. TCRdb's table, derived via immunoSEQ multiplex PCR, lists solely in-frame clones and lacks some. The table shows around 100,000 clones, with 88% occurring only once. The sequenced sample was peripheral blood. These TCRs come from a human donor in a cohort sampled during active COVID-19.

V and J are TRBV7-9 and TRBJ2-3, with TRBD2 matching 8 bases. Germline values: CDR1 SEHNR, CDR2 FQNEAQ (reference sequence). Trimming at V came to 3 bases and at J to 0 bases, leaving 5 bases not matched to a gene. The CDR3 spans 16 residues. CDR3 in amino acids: CASSFWASGSTDTQYF. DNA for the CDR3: TGTGCCAGCAGCTTTTGGGCTAGCGGGAGCACAGATACGCAGTATTTT.

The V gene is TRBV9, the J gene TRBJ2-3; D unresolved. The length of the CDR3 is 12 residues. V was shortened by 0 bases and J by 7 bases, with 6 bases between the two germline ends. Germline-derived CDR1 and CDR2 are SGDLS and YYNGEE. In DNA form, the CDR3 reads TGTGCCAGCAGCGTAGTGGGCAATACGCAGTATTTT. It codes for CASSVVGNTQYF.

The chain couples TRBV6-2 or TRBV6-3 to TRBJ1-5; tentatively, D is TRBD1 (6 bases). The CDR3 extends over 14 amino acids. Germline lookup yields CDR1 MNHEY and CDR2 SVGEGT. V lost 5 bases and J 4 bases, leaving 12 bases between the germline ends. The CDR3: CASSRPGQNQPQHF. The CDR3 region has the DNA TGTGCCAGCAGTCGTCCCGGACAGAATCAGCCCCAGCATTTT.

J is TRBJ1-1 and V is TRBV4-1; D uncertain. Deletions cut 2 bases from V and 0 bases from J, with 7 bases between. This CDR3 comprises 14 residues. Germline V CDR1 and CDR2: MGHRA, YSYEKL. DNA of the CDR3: TGCGCCAGCAGCCAACAGATCCTGAACACTGAAGCTTTCTTT. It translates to CASSQQILNTEAFF.

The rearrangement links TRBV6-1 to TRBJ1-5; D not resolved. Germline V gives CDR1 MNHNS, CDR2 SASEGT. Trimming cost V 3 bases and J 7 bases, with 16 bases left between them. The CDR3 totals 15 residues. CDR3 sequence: CASSDLGRGGQPQHF. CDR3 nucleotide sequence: TGTGCCAGCAGTGATCTCGGACGGGGAGGGCAGCCCCAGCATTTT.

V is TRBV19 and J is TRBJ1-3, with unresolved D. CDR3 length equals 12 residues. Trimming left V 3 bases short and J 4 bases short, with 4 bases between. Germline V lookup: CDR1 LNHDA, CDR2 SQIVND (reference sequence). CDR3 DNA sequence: TGTGCCAGTAGTATCTTGGGAAACACCATATATTTT. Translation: CASSILGNTIYF.

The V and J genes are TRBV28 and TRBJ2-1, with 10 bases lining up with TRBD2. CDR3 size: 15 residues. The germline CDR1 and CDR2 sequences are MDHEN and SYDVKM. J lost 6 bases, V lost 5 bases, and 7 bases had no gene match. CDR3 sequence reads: CASSRNLAGANEQFF. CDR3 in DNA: TGTGCCAGCAGTCGAAACCTAGCGGGAGCCAATGAGCAGTTCTTC.

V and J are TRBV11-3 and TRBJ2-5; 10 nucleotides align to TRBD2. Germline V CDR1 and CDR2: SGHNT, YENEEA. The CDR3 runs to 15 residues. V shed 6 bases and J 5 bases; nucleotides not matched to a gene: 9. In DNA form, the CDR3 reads TGTGCCAGCAGTCGATCTAGCGGGAGCGGGGAGACCCAGTACTTC. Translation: CASSRSSGSGETQYF. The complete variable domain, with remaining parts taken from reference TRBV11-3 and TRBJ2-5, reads EAGVVQSPRYKIIEKKQPVAFWCNPISGHNTLYWYLQNLGQGPELLIRYENEEAVDDSQLPKDRFSAERLKGVDSTLKIQPAELGDSAVYLCASSRSSGSGETQYFGPGTRLLVL.

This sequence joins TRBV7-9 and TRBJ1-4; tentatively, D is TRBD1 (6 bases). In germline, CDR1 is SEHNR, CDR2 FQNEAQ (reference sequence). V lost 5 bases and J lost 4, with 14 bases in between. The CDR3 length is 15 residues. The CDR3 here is CASSGAGQLNEKLFF. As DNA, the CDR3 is TGTGCCAGCAGCGGAGCGGGACAACTTAATGAAAAACTGTTTTTT.

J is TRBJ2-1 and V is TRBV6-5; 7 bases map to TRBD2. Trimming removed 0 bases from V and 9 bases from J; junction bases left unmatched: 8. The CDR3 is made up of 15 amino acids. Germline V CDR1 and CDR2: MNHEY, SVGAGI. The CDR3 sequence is CASSYSGGGGIEQFF. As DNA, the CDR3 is TGTGCCAGCAGTTACTCGGGCGGGGGAGGAATTGAGCAGTTCTTC.

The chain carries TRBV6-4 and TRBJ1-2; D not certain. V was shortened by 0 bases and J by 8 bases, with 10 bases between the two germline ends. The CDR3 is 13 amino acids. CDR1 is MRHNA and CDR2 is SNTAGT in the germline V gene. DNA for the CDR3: TGTGCCAGCAGTGACTCTTACGGGGAAGGCTACACCTTC. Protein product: CASSDSYGEGYTF.

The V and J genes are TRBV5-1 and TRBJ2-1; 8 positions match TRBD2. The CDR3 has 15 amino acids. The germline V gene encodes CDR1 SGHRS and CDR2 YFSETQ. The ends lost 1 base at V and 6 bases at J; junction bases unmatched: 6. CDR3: CASSLRAGDLNEQFF. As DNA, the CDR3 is TGCGCCAGCAGCTTGCGAGCGGGAGATCTCAATGAGCAGTTCTTC.

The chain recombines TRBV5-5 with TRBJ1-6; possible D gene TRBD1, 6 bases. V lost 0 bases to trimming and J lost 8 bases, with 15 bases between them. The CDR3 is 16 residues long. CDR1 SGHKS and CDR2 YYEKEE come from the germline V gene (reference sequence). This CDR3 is CASSLAAGQPYSPLHF. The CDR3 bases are TGTGCCAGCAGCTTGGCCGCCGGACAGCCTTATTCACCCCTCCACTTT.

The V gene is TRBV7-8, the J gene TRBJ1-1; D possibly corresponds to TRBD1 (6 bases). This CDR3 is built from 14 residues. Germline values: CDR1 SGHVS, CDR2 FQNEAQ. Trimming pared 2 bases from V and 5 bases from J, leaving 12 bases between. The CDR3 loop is CASSLTGSGTEAFF. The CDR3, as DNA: TGTGCCAGCAGCTTAACAGGGTCGGGAACTGAAGCTTTCTTT.

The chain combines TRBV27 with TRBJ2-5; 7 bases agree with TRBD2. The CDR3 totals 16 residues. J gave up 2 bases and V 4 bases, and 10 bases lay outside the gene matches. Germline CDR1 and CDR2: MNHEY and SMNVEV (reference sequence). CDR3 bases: TGTGCCAGCAGTTCCCTCCGCGGGGGAGGGCAAGAGACCCAGTACTTC. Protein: CASSSLRGGGQETQYF.

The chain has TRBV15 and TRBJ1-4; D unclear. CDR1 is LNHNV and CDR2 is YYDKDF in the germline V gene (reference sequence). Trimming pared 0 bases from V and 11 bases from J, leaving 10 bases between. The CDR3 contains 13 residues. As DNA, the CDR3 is TGTGCCACCAGCAGAGATCGTGGAGAGAAACTGTTTTTT. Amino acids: CATSRDRGEKLFF.

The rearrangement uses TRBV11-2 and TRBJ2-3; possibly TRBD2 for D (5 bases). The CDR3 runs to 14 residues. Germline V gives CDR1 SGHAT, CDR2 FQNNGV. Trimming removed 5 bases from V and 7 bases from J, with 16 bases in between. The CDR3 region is CASSPDGIWNTQYF. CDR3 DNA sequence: TGTGCCAGCAGCCCAGACGGGATCTGGAATACGCAGTATTTT.

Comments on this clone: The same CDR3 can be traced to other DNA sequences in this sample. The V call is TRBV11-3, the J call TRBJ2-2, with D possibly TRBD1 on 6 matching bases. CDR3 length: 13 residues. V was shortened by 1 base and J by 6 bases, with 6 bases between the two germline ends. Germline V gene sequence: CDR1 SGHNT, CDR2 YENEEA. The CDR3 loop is CASSLGGPGELFF. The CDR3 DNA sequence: TGTGCCAGCAGCTTAGGGGGGCCCGGGGAGCTGTTTTTT.

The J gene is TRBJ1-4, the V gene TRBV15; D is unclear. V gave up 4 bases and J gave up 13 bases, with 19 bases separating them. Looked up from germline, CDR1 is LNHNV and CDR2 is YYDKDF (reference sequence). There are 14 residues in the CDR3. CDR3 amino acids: CATSTRGRGGGLFF. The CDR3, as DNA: TGTGCCACCAGCACTAGAGGACGGGGAGGCGGACTGTTTTTT.

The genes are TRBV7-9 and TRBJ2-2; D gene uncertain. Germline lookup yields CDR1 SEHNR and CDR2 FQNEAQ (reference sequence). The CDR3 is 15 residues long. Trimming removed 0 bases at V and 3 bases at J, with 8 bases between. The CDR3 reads CASSLASVYTGELFF. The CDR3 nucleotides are TGTGCCAGCAGCTTAGCCTCAGTATACACCGGGGAGCTGTTTTTT.

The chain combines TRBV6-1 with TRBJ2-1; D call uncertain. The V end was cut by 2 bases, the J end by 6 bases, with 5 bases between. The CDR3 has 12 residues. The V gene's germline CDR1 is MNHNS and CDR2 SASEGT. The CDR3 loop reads CASSESLNEQFF. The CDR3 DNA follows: TGTGCCAGCAGTGAATCTCTCAATGAGCAGTTCTTC.

The CDR3 is CASSWGRTSGYTF. The DNA for the CDR3 is TGCGCCAGCAGCTGGGGGAGGACGAGCGGCTACACCTTC. The chain carries TRBV5-1 and TRBJ1-2; TRBD1 is a possible D gene (5 bases). This CDR3 contains 13 residues. Trimming stripped 3 bases from V and 8 bases from J, with 14 bases between. Germline values: CDR1 SGHRS, CDR2 YFSETQ.

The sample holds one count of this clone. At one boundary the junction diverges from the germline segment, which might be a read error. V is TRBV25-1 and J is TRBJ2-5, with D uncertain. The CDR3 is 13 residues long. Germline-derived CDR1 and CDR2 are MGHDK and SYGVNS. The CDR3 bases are TGTGCCAGCGGTGAGCGCTCGCAAGAGACCCAGTACTTC. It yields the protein CASGERSQETQYF.